The 27 T cell receptor beta chains presented below share a single source sample, sequenced in a study of T cell repertoires in cytomegalovirus infection. One entry per CDR3 protein, called by TCRdb with MiXCR from the reads. The sample consists of roughly 990,000 distinct CDR3 sequences, roughly a third of them appearing once. Antigen specificity for these receptors is unknown. The input for sequencing was cultured CD8+ T cells from PBMCs, taken from culture after CMV antigen stimulation. Source of these receptors: a human donor in good health (CMV status not recorded). Some clones in this sample may be carry-over from other donors' samples.

This clonotype showed up just a few times. The gene calls are TRBV6-1 and TRBJ2-7, with 7 nucleotides matching TRBD1. V lost 2 bases and J lost 3; bases outside the gene matches: 13. The CDR3 consists of 17 residues. The germline gives CDR1 MNHNS, CDR2 SASEGT. CDR3 in amino acids: CASSEFGTEYLLYEQYF. The CDR3 nucleotides are TGTGCCAGCAGTGAATTTGGGACAGAGTATCTCCTCTACGAGCAGTACTTC.

A single count supports this clonotype. A much larger clone differs by one base, so this may be a read error. This chain joins TRBV7-2 and TRBJ1-2; D is unclear. CDR1 and CDR2 (germline): SGHTA, FQGNSA. The CDR3 is 19 amino acids. The CDR3 DNA reads as TGTGCCAGCAGCTTAGAGGGAGCCGAGGTGCTAGCCAGGAACTATGGCCACACCTTC. Translating gives CASSLEGAEVLARNYGHTF.

This clonotype was picked up a small number of times. The CDR3 nucleotides are TGTGCCAGCAGCACGACCGAAGCCAATCAGCCCCAGCATTTT. Protein: CASSTTEANQPQHF. The chain recombines TRBV7-9 with TRBJ1-5, with no clear D. Trimming took off 5 bases at V and 3 bases at J, with 11 bases between the two ends. Germline V lookup: CDR1 SEHNR, CDR2 FQNEAQ (reference sequence). The CDR3 sequence is 14 residues long.

The gene calls are TRBV28 and TRBJ1-3; D uncertain. V was trimmed by 3 bases and J by 3 bases, leaving 21 bases between them. CDR3 length: 18 amino acids. Germline V gene lookup returns CDR1 MDHEN and CDR2 SYDVKM. The CDR3 is CASSFPRYGGKDGNTIYF. The CDR3 bases are TGTGCCAGCAGTTTCCCTCGGTATGGCGGCAAGGATGGAAACACCATATATTTT.

This clonotype was recorded a few times. The genes are TRBV7-9 and TRBJ2-7; 10 bases agree with TRBD1. The CDR3 extends over 14 amino acids. Germline CDR1 SEHNR, CDR2 FQNEAQ (reference sequence). The junction had 9 bases not matched to a gene; V was cut back by 5 bases and J by 8 bases. The DNA of the CDR3 is TGTGCCAGCAGCCGGACAGGGGGGACTACGAAGCAGTACTTC. The encoded protein is CASSRTGGTTKQYF. Complete variable domain (other parts from reference TRBV7-9 and TRBJ2-7): DTGVSQNPRHKITKRGQNVTFRCDPISEHNRLYWYRQTLGQGPEFLTYFQNEAQLEKSRLLSDRFSAERPKGSFSTLEIQRTEQGDSAMYLCASSRTGGTTKQYFGPGTRLTVT.

The chain recombines TRBV5-4 with TRBJ1-2; 8 nucleotides line up with TRBD1. Looked up from germline, CDR1 is SGHNT and CDR2 is YYREEE (reference sequence). The CDR3 totals 14 residues. V was pared by 4 bases and J by 4 bases, with 6 bases of the junction left unmatched. CDR3 in DNA: TGTGCCAGCAGCCTGGACAGGGCGACCTATGGCTACACCTTC. Translation: CASSLDRATYGYTF.

The gene calls are TRBV5-4 and TRBJ2-3; D is possibly TRBD1 or TRBD2 (5 bases each). V was pared by 4 bases and J by 2 bases, with 14 bases between. The CDR3 is 15 residues long. Germline assignment: CDR1 SGHNT and CDR2 YYREEE (reference sequence). DNA of the CDR3: TGTGCCAGCAGCCAAGGACCGGGGACCACAGATACGCAGTATTTT. Translation: CASSQGPGTTDTQYF.

This clonotype was counted many times. The V and J genes are TRBV4-1 and TRBJ2-1; D is ambiguous. Germline CDR1 MGHRA, CDR2 YSYEKL. The V and J ends lost 0 bases and 12 bases respectively, with 9 bases between them. The CDR3 length is 12 residues. The DNA of the CDR3 is TGCGCCAGCAGCCAAGACGGGCCCTCGCAGTTCTTC. Its translation: CASSQDGPSQFF.

The rearrangement uses TRBV20-1 and TRBJ2-3; either TRBD1 or TRBD2 may fit D (5 bases each). This CDR3 comprises 16 residues. CDR1 and CDR2 from the germline V gene are DFQATT and SNEGSKA (reference sequence). V was cut by 3 bases and J by 3 bases, with 19 bases left in between. The CDR3, as DNA: TGCAGTGCTAGGGTATGGGGGTCATCGAGGACAGATACGCAGTATTTT. Encoded protein: CSARVWGSSRTDTQYF.

The V and J genes are TRBV25-1 and TRBJ2-3; the D gene is possibly TRBD2 (5 bases). The CDR3 is 15 residues long. CDR1 and CDR2 from the germline V gene are MGHDK and SYGVNS. Trimming took off 4 bases at V and 1 base at J, with 12 bases between the two ends. This CDR3 is CASSGPMEGTDTQYF. CDR3 nucleotides: TGTGCCAGCAGTGGGCCTATGGAGGGCACAGATACGCAGTATTTT.

This clonotype occurred a few times. The gene calls are TRBV2 and TRBJ2-1; D is unclear. CDR1 is SNHLY, CDR2 FYNNEI, per germline. Trimming cost V 2 bases and J 7 bases, with 12 bases left between them. CDR3 length: 14 amino acids. CDR3: CASSEWTHGNEQFF. CDR3 nucleotides: TGTGCCAGCAGTGAATGGACCCACGGAAATGAGCAGTTCTTC. The whole variable domain, remainder taken from reference TRBV2 and TRBJ2-1, is EPEVTQTPSHQVTQMGQEVILRCVPISNHLYFYWYRQILGQKVEFLVSFYNNEISEKSEIFDDQFSVERPDGSNFTLKIRSTKLEDSAMYFCASSEWTHGNEQFFGPGTRLTVL.

V is TRBV6-1 and J is TRBJ2-3, with 7 bases fitting TRBD1. Germline-derived CDR1 and CDR2 are MNHNS and SASEGT. There are 14 residues in the CDR3. The V gene end was trimmed by 1 base and the J gene end by 5 bases; junction bases not matched to a gene: 3. The CDR3 DNA sequence: TGTGCCAGCAGTGAAGGGGCAGGGGGAGATACGCAGTATTTT. Amino acids: CASSEGAGGDTQYF.

This chain joins TRBV7-6 and TRBJ1-2; D unclear. Trimming cost V 4 bases and J 0 bases, with 15 bases left between them. This CDR3 contains 16 residues. Germline CDR1 reads SGHVS; CDR2 reads FNYEAQ. The CDR3 sequence is CASSSLNDQSNYGYTF. For the CDR3, the DNA is TGTGCCAGCAGCTCACTAAATGATCAGTCTAACTATGGCTACACCTTC.

V gene TRBV7-8 combines with J gene TRBJ2-1, with 12 bases matching TRBD2. Per germline, CDR1 SGHVS and CDR2 FQNEAQ. V gave up 3 bases and J gave up 9 bases; unmatched junction bases: 9. This CDR3 has 16 amino acids. CDR3 in DNA: TGTGCCAGCAGCTTCCTATCTAGCGGGGGGGCCCCTGAGCAGTTCTTC. It codes for CASSFLSSGGAPEQFF.

This clonotype was picked up a small number of times. The rearrangement joins TRBV12-5 to TRBJ1-2; 7 positions match TRBD1. The length of the CDR3 is 15 residues. Unmatched junction bases numbered 7, after V lost 2 bases and J lost 4 bases. Looked up from germline, CDR1 is LGHNT and CDR2 is FRNRAP. CDR3 region: CASGLQGQVIYGYTF. Here the CDR3 DNA reads TGTGCTAGTGGTTTGCAAGGACAGGTAATCTATGGCTACACCTTC.

Comments on this clonotype: Relative to the germline gene, one junction end is altered; a read error may explain this. The V call is TRBV20-1, the J call TRBJ1-5; D might be TRBD1 (5 bases). The germline gives CDR1 DFQATT, CDR2 SNEGSKA (reference sequence). The CDR3 loop spans 14 amino acids. The CDR3, as DNA: TGCAGTGCTGGAGACAGTTATAGCAATCAGCCCCAGCATTTT. Its protein is CSAGDSYSNQPQHF.

At least ten counts were recorded for this clonotype. This sequence joins TRBV7-2 and TRBJ1-2, with D possibly matching TRBD1 (5 bases). Germline CDR1 and CDR2: SGHTA and FQGNSA. CDR3 length: 18 amino acids. V shed 1 base and J shed 4 bases, with 22 bases lying between them. The CDR3 nucleotides read TGTGCCAGCAGCTTAGAGGTCAGGGATTCTCCGATGGCCTATGGCTACACCTTC. It yields the protein CASSLEVRDSPMAYGYTF.

The rearrangement joins TRBV4-1 to TRBJ2-3, with D unresolved. The V and J ends lost 1 base and 7 bases respectively, with 6 bases between them. CDR1 is MGHRA, CDR2 YSYEKL, per germline. CDR3 length: 12 amino acids. The CDR3 loop is CASSQGVNTQYF. The CDR3 region has the DNA TGCGCCAGCAGCCAAGGGGTGAATACGCAGTATTTT.

The chain employs TRBV6-2 or TRBV6-3 and TRBJ1-2; D not certain. CDR1 is MNHEY, CDR2 SVGEGT, per germline. The CDR3 has 12 amino acids. V was shortened by 7 bases and J by 4 bases, with 10 bases between the two germline ends. The CDR3 region has the DNA TGTGCCAGCAAGCCCCCTCTCTATGGCTACACCTTC. Translated: CASKPPLYGYTF.

The gene calls are TRBV6-1 and TRBJ2-7; D is unresolved. CDR3 length: 14 residues. Trimming shortened V by 3 bases and J by 0 bases, and 9 bases separated the two germline ends. Germline values: CDR1 MNHNS, CDR2 SASEGT. CDR3 amino acids: CASSDYGYSYEQYV. As DNA, the CDR3 is TGTGCCAGCAGTGATTATGGTTACTCCTACGAGCAGTACGTC.

The chain combines TRBV10-3 with TRBJ1-1; no reliable D call. Trimming cost V 0 bases and J 6 bases, with 8 bases left between them. The CDR3 extends over 13 amino acids. Per germline, CDR1 ENHRY and CDR2 SYGVKD. CDR3 nucleotides: TGTGCCATCAGTGAGTCGGCATCCGCTGAAGCTTTCTTT. Translating it yields CAISESASAEAFF.

The V gene is TRBV9, the J gene TRBJ2-3, with D possibly being TRBD1 or TRBD2 (6 bases each). V dropped 4 bases and J dropped 2 bases, with 14 bases sitting between them. This CDR3 has 15 residues. The germline CDR1 and CDR2 sequences are SGDLS and YYNGEE. The CDR3 is CASSPGAAVTDTQYF. CDR3 in DNA: TGTGCCAGCAGCCCGGGGGCGGCAGTCACAGATACGCAGTATTTT. Full variable domain (missing parts from reference TRBV9 and TRBJ2-3): DSGVTQTPKHLITATGQRVTLRCSPRSGDLSVYWYQQSLDQGLQFLIQYYNGEERAKGNILERFSAQQFPDLHSELNLSSLELGDSALYFCASSPGAAVTDTQYFGPGTRLTVL.

The chain links TRBV4-1 to TRBJ1-4; 7 bases are a match to TRBD1. This CDR3 is built from 16 residues. The ends lost 3 bases at V and 5 bases at J; junction bases unmatched: 9. CDR1 and CDR2 from the germline V gene are MGHRA and YSYEKL. The CDR3 DNA reads as TGCGCCAGCAGCCACGTGGTGGGACAGTTAAATGAAAAACTGTTTTTT. Protein sequence: CASSHVVGQLNEKLFF.

This clonotype was detected only a few times. This chain joins TRBV7-9 and TRBJ1-2, with D unresolved. This CDR3 contains 13 residues. The ends were cut back, 5 bases at V and 8 bases at J, with 15 bases in the middle. Per germline, CDR1 SEHNR and CDR2 FQNEAQ (reference sequence). The CDR3 sequence: CASSAGFRRGYTF. The DNA of the CDR3 is TGTGCCAGCAGCGCCGGGTTCCGAAGGGGCTACACCTTC.

This clonotype was observed a few times. The CDR3 DNA sequence: TGTGCCAGCAGTCAATCAGGGGGCAGGACTGAAGCTTTCTTT. It codes for CASSQSGGRTEAFF. This chain connects TRBV6-1 to TRBJ1-1; 8 bases line up with TRBD1. V was pared by 5 bases and J by 5 bases, with 7 bases of the junction left unmatched. Germline values: CDR1 MNHNS, CDR2 SASEGT. CDR3 length: 14 residues.

The rearrangement links TRBV29-1 to TRBJ2-7; D unclear. With 8 bases removed from V and 2 bases from J, the gap between germline ends came to 16 bases. CDR3 length: 13 residues. CDR1 and CDR2 (germline): SQVTM, ANQGSEA. CDR3 sequence: CSYKKTNTYEQYV. The CDR3 DNA sequence: TGCAGCTATAAGAAAACCAACACCTACGAGCAGTACGTC.

The chain carries TRBV12-3 or TRBV12-4 and TRBJ1-2; possibly TRBD1 for D (6 bases). V shed 10 bases and J shed 2 bases, with 14 bases lying between them. This CDR3 spans 13 amino acids. CDR3 loop: CATRQATNYGYTF. The CDR3 region has the DNA TGTGCCACCCGACAGGCCACCAACTATGGCTACACCTTC.